The next 31 T cell receptor beta chains were all read from a single sample in a study of CD8 T cells in Susac syndrome. RNA was extracted with the RNeasy kit, and a quantity of 0.5 to 1 ug was reverse transcribed using random hexamers. TCRdb independently ran MiXCR on the immunoSEQ multiplex PCR reads; one entry per CDR3 protein. Here the sample spans 250,000 to 300,000 distinct CDR3 sequences, roughly 90% being singletons. The sequenced sample consisted of CD8+ T cells from PBMCs. The receptors were sampled from a human donor with multiple sclerosis.

V is TRBV19 and J is TRBJ2-1; the match to TRBD2 covers 7 bases. The germline CDR1 and CDR2 sequences are LNHDA and SQIVND (reference sequence). The CDR3 spans 16 residues. V lost 6 bases to trimming and J lost 2 bases; unmatched junction nucleotides: 10. For the CDR3, the DNA is TGTGCCAGTAGCTTAGTCCTGGGGGGGGCCTACAATGAGCAGTTCTTC. Its translation is CASSLVLGGAYNEQFF.

The genes are TRBV2 and TRBJ2-3; TRBD1 might be the D (6 bases). This CDR3 has 14 amino acids. Germline CDR1 SNHLY, CDR2 FYNNEI. The germline V and J ends were trimmed by 9 bases and 2 bases, with 15 bases remaining between them. The CDR3 DNA reads TGTGCCAGATGGGGGCTAGCCCACACAGATACGCAGTATTTT. It specifies CARWGLAHTDTQYF.

The rearrangement uses TRBV4-2 and TRBJ2-1, with a weak D call TRBD1 (5 bases). The germline V and J ends were trimmed by 1 base and 7 bases, with 17 bases remaining between them. This CDR3 spans 16 amino acids. Germline V gene sequence: CDR1 LGHNA, CDR2 YNFKEQ. CDR3 nucleotides: TGTGCCAGCAGCCAAGGGGGCGAATATAACGTAAATGAGCAGTTCTTC. This encodes CASSQGGEYNVNEQFF.

This clonotype occurred once. The germline gene is not matched at one end of the junction; a read error may be the cause. This chain uses TRBV19 with TRBJ2-1; D perhaps matches TRBD1 (5 bases). CDR1 and CDR2 (germline): LNHDA, SQIVND (reference sequence). This CDR3 has 10 amino acids. CDR3 sequence reads: CATGFNERFF. The DNA of the CDR3 is TGTGCCACAGGGTTCAATGAGCGGTTCTTC.

The J gene is TRBJ1-1, the V gene TRBV19, with TRBD1 identical over 8 bases. The J segment lost 4 bases and the V segment lost 2 bases, leaving 6 bases of the junction unmatched. The CDR3 extends over 15 amino acids. The germline gives CDR1 LNHDA, CDR2 SQIVND (reference sequence). The CDR3: CASSILGQGRTEAFF. CDR3 nucleotides: TGTGCCAGTAGTATACTTGGACAGGGACGCACTGAAGCTTTCTTT.

The chain links TRBV29-1 to TRBJ1-1, with D tentatively TRBD1 (6 bases). V lost 5 bases and J 3 bases, leaving 10 bases between the germline ends. Germline loops: CDR1 SQVTM, CDR2 ANQGSEA. The CDR3 runs to 12 residues. CDR3 amino acids: CSVPEGDTEAFF. CDR3 nucleotides: TGCAGCGTTCCAGAGGGGGACACTGAAGCTTTCTTT.

This chain joins TRBV29-1 and TRBJ2-1; TRBD2 matches 12 bases. The length of the CDR3 is 15 residues. V lost 5 bases and J lost 8; bases outside the gene matches: 10. Germline values: CDR1 SQVTM, CDR2 ANQGSEA. DNA of the CDR3: TGCAGCGTTTCCCCTAGCGGGAGGGCCGTAGATGAGCAGTTCTTC. Translating gives CSVSPSGRAVDEQFF.

This chain connects TRBV27 to TRBJ2-3, with D perhaps matching TRBD1 or TRBD2 (6 bases each). Germline CDR1 MNHEY, CDR2 SMNVEV (reference sequence). CDR3 length: 16 residues. Trimming cost V 3 bases and J 1 base, with 14 bases left between them. As DNA, the CDR3 is TGTGCCAGCAGTTTCTTTAGGGGGGAAGGCACAGATACGCAGTATTTT. It specifies CASSFFRGEGTDTQYF.

The chain links TRBV20-1 to TRBJ2-7; D not certain. V lost 0 bases to trimming and J lost 4 bases, with 10 bases between them. The CDR3 is 13 amino acids. The germline V gene encodes CDR1 DFQATT and CDR2 SNEGSKA (reference sequence). DNA for the CDR3: TGCAGTGCTAGAGATTGGCCTGGGTACGAGCAGTACTTC. This sequence encodes CSARDWPGYEQYF.

Here the CDR3 DNA reads TGTGCCAGCAGCGCCGGGACACCCTATGGCTACACCTTC. It codes for CASSAGTPYGYTF. The V gene is TRBV9, the J gene TRBJ1-2, with D possibly matching TRBD1 (6 bases). The CDR3 covers 13 residues. The germline V and J ends were trimmed by 3 bases and 4 bases, with 10 bases remaining between them. Looked up from germline, CDR1 is SGDLS and CDR2 is YYNGEE.

The chain joins TRBV30 to TRBJ2-3; 9 bases are shared with TRBD2. CDR1 and CDR2 (germline): GTSNPN, SVGIG (reference sequence). Trimming cost V 5 bases and J 2 bases; bases outside gene matches: 5. The CDR3 is 14 residues long. The CDR3 nucleotides are TGTGCCTGGTGGATAGCGGGGGACACAGATACGCAGTATTTT. It yields the protein CAWWIAGDTDTQYF.

This clonotype was seen a few times. The genes are TRBV30 and TRBJ2-1; D perhaps matches TRBD2 (6 bases). V dropped 1 base and J dropped 4 bases, with 14 bases sitting between them. The germline V gene encodes CDR1 GTSNPN and CDR2 SVGIG (reference sequence). The CDR3 loop spans 15 amino acids. CDR3 in amino acids: CAWSATAGYYNEQFF. As DNA, the CDR3 is TGTGCCTGGAGTGCCACGGCGGGGTATTACAATGAGCAGTTCTTC.

This rearrangement joins TRBV29-1 to TRBJ2-1, with TRBD1 identical over 7 bases. CDR3 length: 14 amino acids. V dropped 6 bases and J dropped 8; count of bases not matched to a gene: 13. Germline CDR1 SQVTM, CDR2 ANQGSEA. The CDR3 here is CSVLAPETGDEQFF. CDR3 DNA sequence: TGCAGCGTGCTCGCCCCGGAAACAGGGGATGAGCAGTTCTTC.

The CDR3 DNA reads TGTGCCAGCAGTTACTCGATACCCGGGGTAGGTAATGAGCAGTTCTTC. Translated, it gives CASSYSIPGVGNEQFF. The chain links TRBV6-2 or TRBV6-3 to TRBJ2-1, with D possibly matching TRBD2 (5 bases). The V gene lost 0 bases and the J gene lost 7 bases, with 16 bases spanning the gap. Germline loops: CDR1 MNHEY, CDR2 SVGEGT. CDR3 length: 16 residues.

The chain employs TRBV12-3 or TRBV12-4 and TRBJ2-3, with TRBD2 matching over 9 bases. The CDR3 loop spans 17 amino acids. V lost 1 base to trimming and J lost 4 bases; unmatched junction nucleotides: 9. CDR3 region: CASSLEASGIGADTQYF. The CDR3 DNA follows: TGTGCCAGCAGTTTAGAGGCTAGCGGGATCGGAGCAGATACGCAGTATTTT.

This chain links TRBV4-3 with TRBJ1-6; TRBD1 matches 7 bases. This CDR3 has 15 amino acids. The V segment lost 1 base and the J segment 10 bases; nucleotides outside the gene matches: 7. Germline-derived CDR1 and CDR2 are LGHNA and YSLEER. The CDR3 coding sequence is TGCGCCAGCAGCCAAGGGACAGGTTTGAGGTCACCCCTCCACTTT. It encodes CASSQGTGLRSPLHF.

The chain links TRBV13 to TRBJ2-7; the match to TRBD1 covers 10 bases. V lost 3 bases, J lost 3 bases, and 14 bases stayed unmatched. CDR1 is PRHDT, CDR2 FYEKMQ, per germline (reference sequence). The CDR3 runs 18 residues. CDR3 protein: CASSLGTGASLTYYEQYF. DNA of the CDR3: TGTGCCAGCAGCTTGGGGACAGGGGCCTCACTTACTTACTACGAGCAGTACTTC.

The chain recombines TRBV9 with TRBJ1-1; TRBD1 agrees at 7 bases. Germline CDR1 SGDLS, CDR2 YYNGEE. After removal of 3 bases from V and 4 bases from J, the junction contained 6 bases not matched to a gene. The CDR3 length is 14 residues. The CDR3 protein is CASSGDRVGTEAFF. CDR3 sequence (DNA): TGTGCCAGCAGCGGTGACAGGGTGGGCACTGAAGCTTTCTTT.

The chain uses TRBV19 and TRBJ2-2; D uncertain. Trimming took off 4 bases at V and 1 base at J, with 10 bases between the two ends. Germline lookup yields CDR1 LNHDA and CDR2 SQIVND (reference sequence). The CDR3 has 15 residues. The CDR3 DNA reads TGTGCCAGTAGTACATATTGGTGGAACACCGGGGAGCTGTTTTTT. It encodes CASSTYWWNTGELFF. Based on the CDR3 plus reference TRBV19 and TRBJ2-2, the full variable domain is DGGITQSPKYLFRKEGQNVTLSCEQNLNHDAMYWYRQDPGQGLRLIYYSQIVNDFQKGDIAEGYSVSREKKESFPLTVTSAQKNPTAFYLCASSTYWWNTGELFFGEGSRLTVL.

The rearrangement joins TRBV28 to TRBJ1-2, with 8 nucleotides matching TRBD1. The J segment lost 6 bases and the V segment lost 11 bases, leaving 17 bases of the junction unmatched. Germline values: CDR1 MDHEN, CDR2 SYDVKM. CDR3 size: 15 residues. The CDR3 region is CASTWDRMFLDGYTF. CDR3 bases: TGTGCCTCCACCTGGGACAGGATGTTCCTAGATGGCTACACCTTC.

The rearrangement links TRBV27 to TRBJ1-1, with a tentative D call TRBD1 (6 bases). V was cut by 8 bases and J by 4 bases, with 8 bases left in between. Per the germline V gene, CDR1 is MNHEY and CDR2 is SMNVEV (reference sequence). The CDR3 is 11 residues long. The DNA of the CDR3 is TGTGCCAGCGCCAGGGGCACTGAAGCTTTCTTT. The encoded protein is CASARGTEAFF.

The chain uses TRBV7-9 and TRBJ2-2; tentatively, D is TRBD1 (6 bases). V lost 3 bases to trimming and J lost 1 base, with 9 bases between them. The CDR3 length is 15 residues. Germline loops: CDR1 SEHNR, CDR2 FQNEAQ (reference sequence). This CDR3 is CASSFPTGNTGELFF. CDR3 sequence (DNA): TGTGCCAGCAGCTTCCCGACAGGGAACACCGGGGAGCTGTTTTTT.

This clonotype was observed a few times. The V call is TRBV13, the J call TRBJ2-5; D not certain. The CDR3 has 13 residues. Trimming took 5 bases from V and 3 from J, leaving 10 bases between them. Germline assignment: CDR1 PRHDT and CDR2 FYEKMQ (reference sequence). CDR3 sequence: CASSPRQEETQYF. The CDR3 DNA reads as TGTGCCAGCAGCCCCAGGCAGGAAGAGACCCAGTACTTC.

V usage is TRBV15 and J usage is TRBJ2-1; TRBD2 aligns across 7 bases. V was clipped by 3 bases and J by 5 bases; unmatched bases: 7. The length of the CDR3 is 15 residues. Germline-derived CDR1 and CDR2 are LNHNV and YYDKDF (reference sequence). The CDR3 DNA sequence: TGTGCCACCAGCAGGGCGCTCGGGGGGAACAATGAGCAGTTCTTC. It is translated as CATSRALGGNNEQFF.

The chain has TRBV5-1 and TRBJ1-1; D uncertain. From germline, CDR1 is SGHRS and CDR2 YFSETQ. The V end was cut by 3 bases, the J end by 2 bases, with 11 bases between. The CDR3 spans 14 residues. The CDR3 region has the DNA TGCGCCAGCAGCTGGACCAGTCAAAACACTGAAGCTTTCTTT. Translation: CASSWTSQNTEAFF.

The chain carries TRBV12-3 or TRBV12-4 and TRBJ1-2, with 10 bases that match TRBD1. CDR3 length equals 14 residues. The J segment lost 6 bases and the V segment lost 7 bases, leaving 8 bases of the junction unmatched. CDR3 nucleotides: TGTGCCAGCACCCCCGCCGGGACAGGGGATGGCTACACCTTC. Amino acid sequence: CASTPAGTGDGYTF.

The V and J genes are TRBV7-3 and TRBJ2-7; no clear D. There are 15 residues in the CDR3. The germline gives CDR1 SGHTA, CDR2 FQGTGA. Trimming pared 5 bases from V and 5 bases from J, leaving 19 bases between. Written as DNA, the CDR3 is TGTGCCAGCAGCGACCCGTCCTCCCCGGAGAACGAGCAGTACTTC. It translates to CASSDPSSPENEQYF.

This chain links TRBV30 with TRBJ2-7; possible D gene TRBD2, 5 bases. V lost 3 bases and J lost 0, with 12 bases in between. The CDR3 length is 14 residues. Germline V gene data show CDR1 as GTSNPN and CDR2 as SVGIG (reference sequence). The chain's CDR3 is CAWSGEGSSYEQYF. The CDR3 DNA sequence: TGTGCCTGGAGCGGTGAAGGGAGCTCCTACGAGCAGTACTTC.

The chain joins TRBV29-1 to TRBJ2-2, with 10 bases lining up with TRBD2. The CDR3 is 14 residues long. J gave up 5 bases and V 1 base, and 1 base lay outside the gene matches. In germline, CDR1 is SQVTM, CDR2 ANQGSEA. The CDR3 here is CSVEGTSGTGELFF. Here the CDR3 DNA reads TGCAGCGTTGAAGGGACTAGCGGAACCGGGGAGCTGTTTTTT.

The chain is built from TRBV27 and TRBJ1-2; no firm D call. CDR3 size: 15 residues. Per the germline V gene, CDR1 is MNHEY and CDR2 is SMNVEV (reference sequence). V gave up 7 bases and J gave up 4 bases, with 19 bases separating them. CDR3 in amino acids: CASKRSSTPPYGYTF. CDR3 DNA: TGTGCCAGCAAACGCTCCTCGACGCCCCCCTATGGCTACACCTTC.

The gene calls are TRBV5-6 and TRBJ2-7; TRBD2 is a possible D gene (5 bases). This CDR3 region has 15 residues. Trimming pared 2 bases from V and 6 bases from J, leaving 18 bases between. Germline V CDR1 and CDR2: SGHDT, YYEEEE. The CDR3: CASSFPGGSDVEQYF. CDR3 sequence (DNA): TGTGCCAGCAGCTTCCCAGGTGGGAGCGACGTCGAGCAGTACTTC.